This T cell receptor (beta chain) came from a study of human T cells and chemical hapten exposure (dated by TCRdb to about 2021). About the study as a whole: For sensitization, 2% DPC in acetone was applied to a 2 cm by 2 cm area of upper inner arm skin. Peripheral blood TCR repertoire changes were tracked in vivo in alopecia patients during primary and secondary sensitization to the hapten diphenylcyclopropenone (DPC). Alopecia areata with under or over 50% scalp involvement, alopecia totalis and alopecia universalis were represented in the patient cohort, which was mostly female. Throughout the study period of roughly five months, patients also received therapeutic DPC doses to the scalp every week. Patch tests used Finn chambers with 0.01% DPC on the upper back, scored after 6 days by International Contact Dermatitis Research Group standards. Blood for TCR sequencing was provided by twenty-nine alopecia patients at one to four time points (pre-sensitization, 2, 6 and 24 weeks). Blood was sampled from patients pre-sensitization (week 0) and at 2, 6 and about 24 weeks after DPC sensitization. Libraries were pooled for sequencing, and per-sample TCR yields varied mainly because of small differences in library volumes within the pool.

This clonotype was detected many times. Its antigen is currently not known. Per-nucleotide qualities are absent, and no much larger clonotype sits a single base away. The library relied on RACE. For sequencing, a NextSeq 500 was employed. Library preparation attached unique molecular identifiers to individual cDNA molecules for quantitative, reproducible TCR counting. Both TCR alpha and TCR beta chains were sequenced from each blood RNA sample. The paper's processing steps were these. A median of roughly 98,000 TCRs per sample was observed, with a range of about 20,000 to 700,000. V, J and CDR3 annotation of the TCR reads was performed with the Decombinator software suite. Every sample was subsampled to the same number of TCRs (28,000) for the PS versus PT1 abundance plots. Expanded TCRs were defined as absent before sensitization and observed at least eight times at the 2-week time point. TCRdb cleaned the public reads at Q25 with fastp, built clones with MiXCR and kept in-frame beta chains. Duplicate CDR3 protein sequences are folded into a single record with the most common DNA and genes. The V and J calls were determined by TCRdb, not by the authors. The sample table lists approximately 110,000 distinct CDR3 sequences, approximately 10% of them with a count of one. The ten largest clones capture under 4.5% of the sample.

Paper-wide results and their limitations: A positive correlation was found between the number of PT1 expanded TCRs and patch test score, with significance reached at thresholds 8, 16 and 32 but not 4. Significantly more large CDR3 similarity clusters were formed by expanded TCRs than by pre-sensitization or healthy control sets, consistent with antigen-driven responses. The number of TCRs above 1 in 1000 frequency did not change with DPC sensitization; there was no evidence of global repertoire structure alterations. Alopecia, a presumed autoimmune disease, was present in all patients, so the immune response of the patients might differ from that of healthy individuals. After repeated subsampling, the strength of the expansion versus patch-test correlation and the threshold at which it became significant changed.

What this sample's time point label stands for: patch test 1, 2 weeks after DPC sensitization. Sample treatment or condition, as interpreted from the label and publication: therapeutic diphenylcyclopropenone sensitization with weekly scalp DPC. At every patch-test visit, the blood draw took place before the patch test was put on. To be eligible, patients had to be aged 18 to 70, diagnosed with alopecia and judged suitable for DPC therapy, while pregnant patients were excluded. Total RNA was extracted from unfractionated whole blood collected in Tempus Blood RNA tubes. V loses 5 bases at its end and J loses 2 bases; junction bases beyond the gene matches: 6. The germline V gene (reference sequence) gives CDR1 as LNHDA and CDR2 as SQIVND. The CDR3 spans 15 residues, from the cysteine through the phenylalanine. Only the CDR3 portion is preserved as DNA: 45 bases, with reading frame beginning at the first base.

The sample in question was whole blood, obtained in connection with sensitization to the hapten diphenylcyclopropenone (DPC). Recombination linked TRBV19 to TRBJ2-5; the central 9 bases match TRBD2. The sequence was collected from a woman between 40 and 55 years old with alopecia areata. Some clones in this sample may be carry-over from other donors' samples. This receptor carries the CDR3 CASSERGDRQETQYF. The DNA sequence is TGTGCCAGTAGTGAGCGGGGGGACAGACAAGAGACCCAGTACTTC.